This entry features one T cell receptor (beta chain) sequence. The antigen remains undetermined. The table came from immunoSEQ multiplex PCR; TCRdb's copy has only in-frame clones and leaves some out. The repertoire holds fewer than 600,000 clones, roughly nine tenths seen once, with over 1.5% in the top ten. These data are taken from a study of Ad26.COV2.S vaccination and SARS-CoV-2 variants. As for the study in general: Intramuscular Ad26.COV2.S at 5x10^10 or 1x10^11 viral particles.

Study results and limitations: Those who received the vaccine showed greater spike-specific TCR breadth than those given placebo. Total T cell responses, in the TCR breadth and depth analyses, may have been underestimated.

The CDR3 is 15 amino acids. Germline V CDR1 and CDR2: SGHVS, FQNEAQ. V was shortened by 3 bases and J by 0 bases, with 8 bases between the two germline ends. As to treatment: about 20 received Ad26.COV2.S at low or high dose, single or two shots; several received placebo; per-sample allocation not given. It was on day 63 after the first vaccine or placebo injection that samples were taken. This sequence originates from a person between 18 and 65 years old who received the Ad26.COV2.S COVID-19 vaccine or a placebo. J is TRBJ2-2 and V is TRBV7-8, with D perhaps TRBD1 (6 bases). Sequenced here: peripheral blood, sampled in a trial of Ad26.COV2.S vaccine versus placebo. In DNA form, the CDR3 reads TGTGCCAGCAGCTTTGGGACACCGAACACCGGGGAGCTGTTTTTT. This translates into CASSFGTPNTGELFF.